The 29 T cell receptor beta chains below come from one sample, sequenced in a study of blood T cell repertoires in COVID-19 (dated by TCRdb to 2020 to 2022). The library was built by means of the immunoSEQ multiplex PCR assay. TCRdb limited this immuneACCESS table to in-frame rearrangements with V and J called. A share of clones is missing; checked studies link under half to unresolved V genes, and the rest is unexplained. Across this sample there are around 99,000 clones, with about 78% seen only once. The top ten hold roughly 8.4% of the sample. Sequencing used peripheral blood. The receptors were sampled from a man aged 45 to 65 who had recovered from COVID-19.

The chain joins TRBV5-1 to TRBJ2-5; 7 bases agree with TRBD2. The germline V gene encodes CDR1 SGHRS and CDR2 YFSETQ. The V and J ends lost 4 bases and 0 bases, in that order; junction bases with no gene match: 6. This CDR3 contains 15 residues. The CDR3 sequence: CASSGGTKDQETQYF. The DNA of the CDR3 is TGCGCCAGCAGCGGCGGGACTAAAGACCAAGAGACCCAGTACTTC.

CDR3 sequence reads: CASSRITTGTSTGEQYF. CDR3 DNA: TGTGCCAGCAGCCGAATCACGACAGGGACCTCCACGGGTGAGCAGTACTTC. The rearrangement joins TRBV27 to TRBJ2-7; 7 bases fit TRBD1. V dropped 6 bases and J dropped 7; count of bases not matched to a gene: 21. Germline V gives CDR1 MNHEY, CDR2 SMNVEV (reference sequence). The CDR3 runs 17 residues.

V is TRBV6-5 and J is TRBJ2-7; perhaps TRBD1 as D (5 bases). The ends were cut back, 0 bases at V and 5 bases at J, with 11 bases in the middle. CDR3 length: 14 residues. Germline V CDR1 and CDR2: MNHEY, SVGAGI. Here the CDR3 DNA reads TGTGCCAGCAGTTACTCGGGGCAGGTTAACGAGCAGTACTTC. It codes for CASSYSGQVNEQYF.

The CDR3 loop is CASSQDRPGWLYEQYF. The CDR3 nucleotides read TGCGCCAGCAGCCAAGATAGGCCAGGGTGGCTCTACGAGCAGTACTTC. The chain recombines TRBV4-3 with TRBJ2-7; TRBD1 might be the D (5 bases). The CDR3 loop spans 16 amino acids. Germline CDR1 LGHNA, CDR2 YSLEER. V was trimmed by 0 bases and J by 3 bases, leaving 15 bases between them.

This rearrangement joins TRBV6-6 to TRBJ1-1; 8 bases line up with TRBD1. The CDR3 totals 15 residues. The germline V gene has CDR1 MNHNY and CDR2 SVGAGI (reference sequence). J lost 3 bases, V lost 6 bases, and 9 bases had no gene match. The CDR3 bases are TGTGCCAGCAGCCAACAGGGGGGTATCTACACTGAAGCTTTCTTT. This encodes CASSQQGGIYTEAFF.

The chain joins TRBV7-2 to TRBJ2-5; D perhaps matches TRBD2 (5 bases). V was shortened by 1 base and J by 5 bases, with 8 bases between the two germline ends. This CDR3 comprises 13 residues. CDR1 and CDR2 from the germline V gene are SGHTA and FQGNSA. The CDR3 spells CASSLGLAETQYF. DNA for the CDR3: TGTGCCAGCAGCTTAGGGCTAGCCGAGACCCAGTACTTC.

V gene TRBV5-4 combines with J gene TRBJ2-1, with D possibly being TRBD2 (5 bases). This CDR3 spans 15 amino acids. The germline CDR1 and CDR2 sequences are SGHNT and YYREEE (reference sequence). V shed 0 bases and J shed 4 bases, with 11 bases lying between them. The CDR3 loop is CASSLVGEDYNEQFF. The CDR3 DNA follows: TGTGCCAGCAGCTTGGTCGGGGAAGATTACAATGAGCAGTTCTTC.

The rearrangement links TRBV9 to TRBJ2-3; 9 positions agree with TRBD2. Unmatched junction bases numbered 17, after V lost 1 base and J lost 2 bases. The CDR3 has 20 residues. Germline V lookup: CDR1 SGDLS, CDR2 YYNGEE. The CDR3 here is CASSVKSGPSGGKYTDTQYF. The CDR3 DNA reads as TGTGCCAGCAGCGTAAAGTCAGGACCCAGCGGGGGGAAATACACAGATACGCAGTATTTT.

The V call is TRBV30, the J call TRBJ1-5; maybe TRBD1 (6 bases). The CDR3 has 15 residues. V lost 0 bases to trimming and J lost 2 bases, with 11 bases between them. Looked up from germline, CDR1 is GTSNPN and CDR2 is SVGIG (reference sequence). CDR3: CAWSVTGFGNQPQHF. The CDR3 DNA is TGTGCCTGGAGTGTAACAGGGTTTGGCAATCAGCCCCAGCATTTT.

This clone appeared once. The chain couples TRBV27 to TRBJ1-3, with D hard to call. The CDR3 has 14 amino acids. V was cut by 5 bases and J by 4 bases, with 12 bases left in between. In germline, CDR1 is MNHEY, CDR2 SMNVEV (reference sequence). CDR3 in amino acids: CASSNLAAGNTIYF. The DNA of the CDR3 is TGTGCCAGCAGTAACTTAGCCGCAGGAAACACCATATATTTT.

The V and J genes are TRBV19 and TRBJ2-2; 7 bases are shared with TRBD1. V was clipped by 4 bases and J by 6 bases; unmatched bases: 5. Germline values: CDR1 LNHDA, CDR2 SQIVND (reference sequence). This CDR3 spans 14 amino acids. The CDR3 loop is CASSTPRGSGELFF. CDR3 in DNA: TGTGCCAGTAGTACCCCCAGGGGGTCCGGGGAGCTGTTTTTT. The full variable domain, in which reference TRBV19 and TRBJ2-2 provide the parts outside the CDR3, is DGGITQSPKYLFRKEGQNVTLSCEQNLNHDAMYWYRQDPGQGLRLIYYSQIVNDFQKGDIAEGYSVSREKKESFPLTVTSAQKNPTAFYLCASSTPRGSGELFFGEGSRLTVL.

The rearrangement joins TRBV27 to TRBJ1-3; 7 bases align to TRBD1. V lost 6 bases to trimming and J lost 1 base; unmatched junction nucleotides: 9. CDR3 length equals 16 residues. Per the germline V gene, CDR1 is MNHEY and CDR2 is SMNVEV (reference sequence). The CDR3 DNA reads as TGTGCCAGCAGCCCCCTCACGACAGGGTCTGGAAACACCATATATTTT. It specifies CASSPLTTGSGNTIYF.

This clone was observed once. CDR3 residues: CASIPGLPGYGYTF. The CDR3 nucleotides read TGTGCCAGCATCCCGGGCCTCCCGGGATATGGCTACACCTTC. The chain joins TRBV6-5 to TRBJ1-2; unclear D gene. V was cut by 7 bases and J by 5 bases, with 17 bases left in between. Germline V gene data show CDR1 as MNHEY and CDR2 as SVGAGI. The CDR3 spans 14 residues.

The CDR3 sequence is CASADSASTDTQYF. In DNA form, the CDR3 reads TGTGCCAGCGCAGACTCGGCTAGCACAGATACGCAGTATTTT. The chain joins TRBV14 to TRBJ2-3; the D is unclear. The CDR3 extends over 14 amino acids. V was cut by 8 bases and J by 0 bases, with 12 bases left in between. CDR1 is SGHDN and CDR2 is FVKESK in the germline V gene.

The chain joins TRBV29-1 to TRBJ1-2; 7 positions agree with TRBD1. The CDR3 extends over 12 amino acids. J gave up 10 bases and V 4 bases, and 9 bases lay outside the gene matches. Looked up from germline, CDR1 is SQVTM and CDR2 is ANQGSEA. The CDR3 is CSVGDRTPVYTF. CDR3 in DNA: TGCAGCGTTGGGGACAGAACCCCAGTCTACACCTTC.

J is TRBJ2-1 and V is TRBV29-1, with a weak D call TRBD2 (7 bases). The germline V gene has CDR1 SQVTM and CDR2 ANQGSEA. V was shortened by 4 bases and J by 7 bases, with 14 bases between the two germline ends. The CDR3 consists of 13 residues. CDR3 amino acids: CSVGRGAGNEQFF. CDR3 sequence (DNA): TGCAGCGTTGGTCGGGGGGCGGGTAATGAGCAGTTCTTC.

This chain links TRBV21-1 with TRBJ2-7; TRBD2 is the table's D call, not checked against the DNA. TRBV21-1 constitutes a pseudogene. The CDR3 is 14 amino acids. The CDR3 DNA reads TGTGCCAGCAGCGCCCCCGGGACTAGCGACGAGCAGTACTTC. Residues: CASSAPGTSDEQYF.

The V gene is TRBV6-5, the J gene TRBJ1-1; D perhaps matches TRBD1 (5 bases). This CDR3 comprises 13 residues. Deletions cut 4 bases from V and 0 bases from J, with 6 bases between. Germline CDR1 is MNHEY and CDR2 is SVGAGI. The CDR3, as DNA: TGTGCCAGCAGTTCCAGGGTGAACACTGAAGCTTTCTTT. Protein sequence: CASSSRVNTEAFF.

The chain recombines TRBV9 with TRBJ1-2; 7 bases match TRBD1. The CDR3 is 15 residues long. The trim removed 1 base at V and 1 base at J, leaving 4 bases unmatched. CDR1 is SGDLS and CDR2 is YYNGEE in the germline V gene. CDR3 loop: CASSVRTGVNYGYTF. The CDR3 nucleotides are TGTGCCAGCAGCGTAAGGACAGGAGTTAACTATGGCTACACCTTC.

The chain combines TRBV9 with TRBJ2-2, with 12 bases aligning to TRBD2. With V trimmed by 4 bases and J by 0 bases, 1 base remained unmatched. This CDR3 has 16 residues. The germline V gene has CDR1 SGDLS and CDR2 YYNGEE. CDR3 in DNA: TGTGCCAGCAGCTGGACTAGCGGGACGAACACCGGGGAGCTGTTTTTT. Translated, it gives CASSWTSGTNTGELFF.

The V gene is TRBV28, the J gene TRBJ1-6, with D possibly being TRBD1 (5 bases). Trimming removed 6 bases from V and 8 bases from J, with 17 bases in between. CDR3 size: 15 residues. Germline CDR1 MDHEN, CDR2 SYDVKM. Here the CDR3 reads CASSTLRGNHSPLHF. The CDR3 DNA reads TGTGCCAGCAGCACCCTCCGGGGGAATCATTCACCCCTCCACTTT.

V is TRBV7-2 and J is TRBJ2-5; TRBD2 matches 9 bases. With V trimmed by 8 bases and J by 5 bases, 6 bases remained unmatched. Germline CDR1 is SGHTA and CDR2 is FQGNSA. The CDR3 has 13 amino acids. The CDR3 here is CASSRSGSETQYF. In DNA form, the CDR3 reads TGTGCCAGCTCCCGTAGCGGGAGTGAGACCCAGTACTTC.

The chain joins TRBV3-1 (or the pseudogene TRBV3-2) to TRBJ1-2, with D perhaps matching TRBD1 (5 bases). The germline V and J ends were trimmed by 1 base and 3 bases, with 21 bases remaining between them. This CDR3 region has 18 residues. Germline values: CDR1 LGHDT, CDR2 YNNKEL (reference sequence). Written as DNA, the CDR3 is TGTGCCAGCAGCCAAGGATCACGTGTTGGGGCTGGCGACTATGGCTACACCTTC. Protein sequence: CASSQGSRVGAGDYGYTF.

V is TRBV5-1 and J is TRBJ2-3; possible D gene TRBD1, 6 bases. The CDR3 loop spans 14 amino acids. Trimming pared 0 bases from V and 5 bases from J, leaving 10 bases between. The germline V gene encodes CDR1 SGHRS and CDR2 YFSETQ. The chain's CDR3 is CASSLGEGVDTQYF. Here the CDR3 DNA reads TGCGCCAGCAGCTTGGGAGAGGGGGTAGATACGCAGTATTTT.

The V and J genes are TRBV5-8 and TRBJ2-6; D is unresolved. Trimming removed 4 bases at V and 2 bases at J, with 10 bases between. Germline V gene data show CDR1 as SGHTS and CDR2 as YDEGEE. The CDR3 has 15 amino acids. The CDR3 loop reads CASSRYRAGANVLTF. CDR3 nucleotides: TGTGCCAGCAGCCGATATCGAGCTGGGGCCAACGTCCTGACTTTC.

V is TRBV6-1 and J is TRBJ2-7, with 11 bases lining up with TRBD2. The germline V gene encodes CDR1 MNHNS and CDR2 SASEGT. The V and J ends lost 2 bases and 2 bases, in that order; junction bases with no gene match: 8. The length of the CDR3 is 17 residues. CDR3 residues: CASSEMNSGRAPYEQYF. CDR3 in DNA: TGTGCCAGCAGTGAAATGAATAGCGGGAGGGCGCCCTACGAGCAGTACTTC.

V usage is TRBV11-2 and J usage is TRBJ2-5, with 9 nucleotides matching TRBD2. This CDR3 is 16 amino acids long. The germline V gene encodes CDR1 SGHAT and CDR2 FQNNGV. With V trimmed by 0 bases and J by 7 bases, 9 bases remained unmatched. CDR3 amino acids: CASSLDLAGGRRTQYF. The DNA of the CDR3 is TGTGCCAGCAGCTTAGATCTTGCGGGAGGGCGCCGGACCCAGTACTTC.

The chain has TRBV5-6 and TRBJ1-2; TRBD1 matches at 8 bases. The germline CDR1 and CDR2 sequences are SGHDT and YYEEEE. CDR3 size: 17 residues. V lost 3 bases, J lost 7 bases, and 17 bases stayed unmatched. The CDR3 DNA follows: TGTGCCAGCAGCTCCAACCAAAACAGGGGGAGCTTGAGTGGCTACACCTTC. Its protein product is CASSSNQNRGSLSGYTF.

The chain combines TRBV9 with TRBJ1-3; perhaps TRBD1 as D (5 bases). CDR1 is SGDLS and CDR2 is YYNGEE in the germline V gene. The CDR3 has 16 residues. Trimming pared 1 base from V and 4 bases from J, leaving 15 bases between. The CDR3 DNA reads as TGTGCCAGCAGCGTACTGGGATGGGGCCCCGGAAACACCATATATTTT. As protein: CASSVLGWGPGNTIYF.